This T cell receptor beta chain was observed in a study of T cell repertoires in cytomegalovirus infection (dated by TCRdb to between 2018 and 2020). Background for the entire study: Because public TCR beta signatures pointed to carriage of CMV infection together with the matching HLA type, the HLA type of each donor mattered for the analysis. The study at large found these results: In both this cohort and an independent approximately 400-donor cohort, the cumulative frequency of public TCR beta family members distinguished carriers of CMV infection plus the relevant HLA type. The ex vivo response was dominated by HLA-C-restricted CMV-specific TCR beta clonotypes, which also provided the single most frequent clonotype in two of eight donors.

Reads for this sample came from an Illumina HiSeq 1500. TCRdb applied fastp at Q25 and MiXCR to the public reads, then kept only in-frame beta chains. One record per CDR3 amino acid sequence lists the most common genes and DNA. Within this sample are about 740,000 distinct CDR3 sequences, with approximately 40% of them counted one time only. The ten biggest clones cover 2.5% to 3.5% of the sample. The CDR3 spans 13 residues, from the cysteine through the phenylalanine. Of all the DNA, just the CDR3 is kept, 39 bases in frame from base 1. The germline V gene encodes CDR1 SQVTM and CDR2 ANQGSEA. Trimmed from V: 3 bases; trimmed from J: 4 bases; junction bases lacking a gene match: 5. This clonotype was found a few times. Its antigen is not yet known. There are no base qualities to consult, and no much larger clone falls within one base.

The receptor's source is a human donor in good health (CMV status not recorded). Some clones in this sample may be carry-over from other donors' samples. Rearrangement joined TRBV29-1 to TRBJ1-2; 7 bases in between match TRBD1. Sequencing input: PBMCs. The CDR3 corresponds to CSVDKGAGYGYTF. The bases are TGCAGCGTTGATAAGGGGGCCGGCTATGGCTACACCTTC. Here the CDR3 is joined to the reference TRBV29-1 and TRBJ1-2 genes, and the full variable domain is: SAVISQKPSRDICQRGTSLTIQCQVDSQVTMMFWYRQQPGQSLTLIATANQGSEATYESGFVIDKFPISRPNLTFSTLTVSNMSPEDSSIYLCSVDKGAGYGYTFGSGTRLTVV.